This paragraph covers one T cell receptor (beta chain) sequence. This clonotype was detected only a few times. Its antigen is still unknown. The sample holds no much larger clone one base away, and base qualities are not on file. Libraries were made using 5' RACE. TCRdb records Illumina HiSeq 2500 as the sequencer. A second PCR of about 6 to 11 cycles was run with a J-beta primer mix and a sample-barcoded 5' primer. A template-switch 5' adaptor carrying 12 random nucleotides introduced a unique molecular identifier onto each TCR beta cDNA molecule. Each sample yielded at least 3 million CDR3-containing paired-end reads. First-strand cDNA synthesis was performed from all RNA using the Mint cDNA synthesis kit, with priming by a TRBC-specific oligonucleotide. All cDNA was treated with uracil-DNA glycosylase and then went through a first 18-cycle PCR with the universal primers M1SS and BC2_uni_R. The source study handled its data this way. For normalization, 1 million high-quality reads, each with a distinct molecular identifier, were randomly selected from each sample. Instead of being binned into consensus sequences, reads with shared molecular identifiers were discarded. CDR3 identification, clonotype clustering and error correction used MiTCR with a Q25 quality threshold and the strictest error-elimination algorithm. A nonparametric unseen species model using Euler transformation provided a lower-bound estimate of total TCR beta diversity. TCRdb reanalyzed the raw reads on its own, using fastp at Q25 for trimming and MiXCR for clone calling, and kept in-frame beta chains. One record per CDR3 amino acid sequence lists the most common genes and DNA. These V and J calls rely on TCRdb rather than the paper's analysis. This sample lists about 1 million distinct CDR3 sequences; 35% to 55% were detected once. The ten largest clones take up approximately 17% of the sample.

The data were taken from a study of blood T cells in healthy people across ages (dated by TCRdb to about 2015). A note on the overall study: In model experiments, roughly one uniquely barcoded TCR beta cDNA molecule per two T cells was captured by template switching. To avoid experimental bias, donors of different ages were distributed randomly across sequencing lanes. The study analyzed two additional independent replicas of 1 million unique cDNA reads from the same blood draw for two donors, one aged 18 to 30 and one aged 80 or older. Donors were grouped into four age groups: young (average approximately 16 years), middle-aged (39), aged (around 66) and long-lived (approximately 78). Age-related changes in TCR beta repertoire diversity were measured in the study by deep sequencing normalized with unique cDNA molecular identifiers.

General findings and caveats noted by the study authors: Compared with the aged group, the long-lived group had more naive CD4+ T cells, fewer expanded clones and increased TCR diversity, a pattern suggesting age selection. Observed TCR beta diversity per million T cells fell roughly linearly with age, and a significant reduction was already apparent by age roughly 40. Because profiling used bulk unsorted PBMCs, naive and antigen-experienced compartments could not be compared conclusively. There was a strong correlation between observed TCR beta diversity and the percentage of naive T cells measured by flow cytometry. Donor CMV infection status was unknown, potentially confounding age-related changes in expanded clonotypes. Estimates of total diversity based on one million sequenced T cells were considered lower bounds and underestimates.

The CDR3 starts with the cysteine, ends with the phenylalanine, and has 13 residues. CDR3 DNA only is kept here, 39 bases in frame from base 1. CDR1 and CDR2 (SQVTM, ANQGSEA) derive from the germline V gene. Clipping removes 4 bases from V and 1 base from J, with 3 as the unmatched junction base count. Systemically healthy Caucasian individuals from Russia, 35 to 50 in total and aged roughly 6 to 95 years, were included as donors. Each donor gave 8 to 10 milliliters of peripheral blood, drawn into EDTA-treated Vacutainer tubes. Ficoll-Paque density-gradient centrifugation was used to isolate PBMCs, with at least 7 million per sample. Total RNA was extracted from PBMCs with Trizol reagent, with at least 5.5 micrograms obtained per sample. For every donor, flow cytometry on a PBMC aliquot measured the percentage of naive CD45RAhigh/CD27high T cells.

The chain is assembled from TRBV29-1 and TRBJ1-2; the central 7 bases match TRBD1. Sequencing input: blood. The origin of this receptor is a woman in her sixties in good health. The CDR3 region: CSVARDSNYGYTF. The sequenced DNA: TGCAGCGTTGCACGGGACAGTAACTATGGCTACACCTTC. Where the CDR3 stops, the reference TRBV29-1 and TRBJ1-2 genes take over; the full variable domain is SAVISQKPSRDICQRGTSLTIQCQVDSQVTMMFWYRQQPGQSLTLIATANQGSEATYESGFVIDKFPISRPNLTFSTLTVSNMSPEDSSIYLCSVARDSNYGYTFGSGTRLTVV.